This T cell receptor beta chain came from a study of blood T cell repertoires in COVID-19. Study-wide context: Collection of acute and convalescent COVID-19 samples took place in the United States, Italy and Spain.

This CDR3 region has 14 residues. CDR1 and CDR2 (germline): SNHLY, FYNNEI. V lost 8 bases to trimming and J lost 8 bases, with 19 bases between them. Generated by immunoSEQ multiplex PCR, the TCRdb table keeps only in-frame clones and is missing some. The sample holds hundreds of thousands of clones; about 85% are singletons and the top ten take under 4%. This clone has a single count. The J gene is TRBJ2-1, the V gene TRBV2; a weak D match, TRBD2 (6 bases). The sequence was obtained from a man aged 18 to 29 with active or convalescent COVID-19. The material sequenced was peripheral blood. The CDR3 protein is CASLSSAGRDEQFF. The DNA for the CDR3 is TGTGCCAGCCTATCTAGCGCTGGGCGGGATGAGCAGTTCTTC.